Listed below are T cell receptor beta chains from one sample, sequenced in a study of radiotherapy plus CTLA-4 blockade in lung cancer. Repertoires were generated with immunoSEQ multiplex PCR, while TCRdb's copy carries only in-frame clones and drops some. Of 60,000 to 70,000 clones in the sample, roughly 85% are singletons; the top ten hold under 10%. Sequences were derived from peripheral blood, sampled from a patient treated with radiotherapy plus ipilimumab. The receptor set was obtained from a human donor with non-small cell lung cancer who had a complete response to radiotherapy plus ipilimumab. CDR3s include the opening cysteine and the closing phenylalanine or tryptophan. D genes are given only for firm matches. The size field is filled for only some rows; it gives once, few, many or a size class.

>.|.|TRBJ1-2|TRBV29-1
TGCAGCGTTGACAAAGGCGGGGGACAAGCTAACTATGGCTACACCTTC
CSVDKGGGQANYGYTF
>.|.|TRBJ2-7|TRBV6-5
TGTGCCAGCAGACGTTCCGGGGCCTACGAGCAGTACTTC
CASRRSGAYEQYF
>.|.|TRBJ1-1|TRBV11-3
TGTGCCAGCAGCTTAGTGGCTTTGGGCACTGAAGCTTTCTTT
CASSLVALGTEAFF
>.|.|TRBJ1-1|TRBV5-4
TGTGCCAGCAGCTTGGGACAGATGAACACTGAAGCTTTCTTT
CASSLGQMNTEAFF
>.|.|TRBJ1-2|TRBV6-5
TGTGCCAGCAGTCCCGGTGGGGGAAGTGGCTACACCTTC
CASSPGGGSGYTF
>.|.|TRBJ1-2|TRBV4-3
TGCGCCAGCAGCCAAGACGGGGGGAACTATGGCTACACCTTC
CASSQDGGNYGYTF
>.|TRBD1|TRBJ1-1|TRBV2
TGTGCCAGCAGCATACAGGGGGTCGTTACCGAAGCTTTCTTT
CASSIQGVVTEAFF
>.|TRBD1|TRBJ1-2|TRBV2
TGTGCCAGCAGTGCGGGACAGGGTGGCTATGGCTACACCTTC
CASSAGQGGYGYTF
>.|TRBD2|TRBJ2-1|TRBV19
TGTGCCAGTAGTACTGGGACTAGCGGGGGGGTTTTTAATGAGCAGTTCTTC
CASSTGTSGGVFNEQFF
>.|TRBD1|TRBJ1-5|TRBV28
TGTGCCAGCAGTTTGAACAGGGGGCTGGGTCAGCCCCAGCATTTT
CASSLNRGLGQPQHF
>.|TRBD1|TRBJ1-2|TRBV7-8
TGTGCTAGCCGGGGACAGGGGAACTATGGCTACACCTTC
CASRGQGNYGYTF
>few|TRBD1|TRBJ1-2|TRBV19
TGTGCCAGTACTACAGGGACAGTTAACTATGGCTACACCTTC
CASTTGTVNYGYTF
>.|.|TRBJ2-7|TRBV7-9
TGTGCCAGCAGCTCCCTAAGGGACGAGCAGTACTTC
CASSSLRDEQYF
>.|.|TRBJ2-3|TRBV2
TGTGCCAGCAGGGGGGACGGCACAGATACGCAGTATTTT
CASRGDGTDTQYF
>.|.|TRBJ1-1|TRBV5-1
TGCGCCAGCAGCGTGGGCGGGGTGAACACTGAAGCTTTCTTT
CASSVGGVNTEAFF
>.|.|TRBJ2-5|TRBV5-5
TGTGCCAACAGCCCGCCCAGGGGTTTAGAGACCCAGTACTTC
CANSPPRGLETQYF
>.|.|TRBJ2-3|TRBV9
TGTGCCAGCAGCGTAGATGGGATGATGCGGGATACGCAGTATTTT
CASSVDGMMRDTQYF
>.|.|TRBJ1-1|TRBV7-9
TGTGCCAGCAGCTTAGCGAGCGGGGGGCACACTGAAGCTTTCTTT
CASSLASGGHTEAFF
>.|TRBD1|TRBJ1-2|TRBV19
TGTGCCAGTAGTATTCTTCCAGGGGGGAGCTATGGCTACACCTTC
CASSILPGGSYGYTF
>.|.|TRBJ1-5|TRBV5-5
TGTGCCAGCAGCTTGCAGCCCAGAGGGAATAGCAATCAGCCCCAGCATTTT
CASSLQPRGNSNQPQHF
>once|.|TRBJ1-3|TRBV7-9
TGTGCCAGCAGCTTAATGGGGAGCGCTGGAAACACCATATATTTT
CASSLMGSAGNTIYF
>.|.|TRBJ2-3|TRBV30
TGTGCCTGGAAACAGAGTCGCACAGATACGCAGTATTTT
CAWKQSRTDTQYF
>once|TRBD1|TRBJ1-2|TRBV7-8
TGTGCCAGCAGCCTACGGGACAGCACATTAAGAAACCCGACGGGGGATGGCTACACCTTC
CASSLRDSTLRNPTGDGYTF
>.|.|TRBJ1-3|TRBV6-5
TGTGCCAGCAGTGACGGAAGGGGGGACACCATATATTTT
CASSDGRGDTIYF
>.|TRBD1|TRBJ2-3|TRBV6-6
TGTGCCAGCAGTTACTCGGGACAGGGGGGCACAGATACGCAGTATTTT
CASSYSGQGGTDTQYF
>.|.|TRBJ1-5|TRBV19
TGTGCCAGTAGTTACGGGGGGACCCCAGATCAGCCCCAGCATTTT
CASSYGGTPDQPQHF
>.|.|TRBJ1-3|TRBV6-5
TGTGCCAGCTTAAGACTCGGGAGTACTCGAAACACCATATATTTT
CASLRLGSTRNTIYF
>few|TRBD1|TRBJ1-6|TRBV5-6
TGTGCCAGCAGCTTCAGGGGGCCATTTAGTTCACCCCTCCACTTT
CASSFRGPFSSPLHF
>.|.|TRBJ1-1|TRBV5-1
TGCGCCAGCAGCTACAGGGAGAGCACTGAAGCTTTCTTT
CASSYRESTEAFF
>.|TRBD1|TRBJ1-2|TRBV4-1
TGCGCCAGCAGCCGATATTTATCGGGCAGGGGGCTGTTGGATGGCTACACCTTC
CASSRYLSGRGLLDGYTF
>.|TRBD2|TRBJ2-3|TRBV29-1
TGCAGCGTTGGGAGCGGGAGCCTCACAGATACGCAGTATTTT
CSVGSGSLTDTQYF
>.|.|TRBJ2-7|TRBV5-6
TGTGCCAGCAGCTCGGACGGATACTACGAGCAGTACTTC
CASSSDGYYEQYF
>once|.|TRBJ1-5|TRBV2
TGTGCCAGCAGTCCACAGGTACCGCCCCAGCATTTT
CASSPQVPPQHF
>.|.|TRBJ2-7|TRBV7-2
TGTGCCAGCAGCTCAGGGGCCTACGAGCAGTACTTC
CASSSGAYEQYF
>few|.|TRBJ1-1|TRBV29-1
TGCAGCGCACATTTGGGGGGCCTGAACACTGAAGCTTTCTTT
CSAHLGGLNTEAFF
>.|.|TRBJ2-7|TRBV18
TGTGCCAGCTCACCACCCCTTTTGTCCGAGCAGTACTTC
CASSPPLLSEQYF
>.|TRBD1|TRBJ1-3|TRBV15
TGTGCCACCAGCCCTGACAGGGCCTCTGGAAACACCATATATTTT
CATSPDRASGNTIYF
>.|TRBD1|TRBJ1-1|TRBV29-1
TGCAGCGTTTTGGGGACAGGGGACGTTAACACTGAAGCTTTCTTT
CSVLGTGDVNTEAFF
>.|.|TRBJ1-4|TRBV2
TGTGCCAGCTCGCGGACCGAAAAACTGTTTTTT
CASSRTEKLFF
>.|TRBD1|TRBJ1-2|TRBV6-1
TGTGCCAGCAGTGAACAGACAGGGTATGGCTACACCTTC
CASSEQTGYGYTF
>once|.|TRBJ2-3|TRBV7-6
TGTGCCAGCAGCTTAGAATTGGGAACAGATACGCAGTATTTT
CASSLELGTDTQYF
>.|TRBD2|TRBJ2-2|TRBV2
TGTGCCAGCAACATAGCGGGACTAGCGGGGGGATATACCGGGGAGCTGTTTTTT
CASNIAGLAGGYTGELFF
>.|.|TRBJ1-5|TRBV7-9
TGTGCCAGCAGCCATTCCGTTGGCAGGTTTACGTATCAGCCCCAGCATTTT
CASSHSVGRFTYQPQHF
>once|TRBD2|TRBJ2-1|TRBV6-1
TGTGCCAGCATGGGCGGGGGGTATCGGAATGAGCAGTTCTTC
CASMGGGYRNEQFF
>once|TRBD1|TRBJ1-1|TRBV10-3
TGTGCCATCAAGACAGGGGACACTGAAGCTTTCTTT
CAIKTGDTEAFF
>.|TRBD1|TRBJ1-4|TRBV5-1
TGCGCCAGCAGCTTGGAGCAGGGGGCAAGTGAAAAACTGTTTTTT
CASSLEQGASEKLFF
>.|.|TRBJ2-1|TRBV18
TGTGCCAGCTCACCACCGTCAGGGGGGGGTGAGCAGTTCTTC
CASSPPSGGGEQFF
>.|TRBD2|TRBJ2-3|TRBV19
TGTGCCAGTAGTATAAGGCGGGGGGGGCCAGATACGCAGTATTTT
CASSIRRGGPDTQYF
>.|.|TRBJ1-1|TRBV10-1
TGCGCCAGCAGTGACACGGGACTTAACACTGAAGCTTTCTTT
CASSDTGLNTEAFF
>.|.|TRBJ1-1|TRBV6-6
TGTGCCAGCAGTGGGGGGATTGGAACTGAAGCTTTCTTT
CASSGGIGTEAFF
>once|.|TRBJ2-6|TRBV11-3
TGTGCCAGCAGCTTAGATATATATCTTAACAGGGAAGGGGCCAACGTCCTGACTTTC
CASSLDIYLNREGANVLTF
>.|TRBD2|TRBJ2-1|TRBV18
TGTGCCAGCTCACCACTAGCGGGGGCATTCAATGAGCAGTTCTTC
CASSPLAGAFNEQFF
>once|.|TRBJ2-2|TRBV11-2
TGTGCCAGCAGCAAAAGCAGGGTCACCGGGGAGCTGTTTTTT
CASSKSRVTGELFF
>.|.|TRBJ2-1|TRBV7-9
TGTGCCAGCAGCCCCGGTCGTCAGGGCGGTGAGCAGTTCTTC
CASSPGRQGGEQFF